This TCR beta chain comes out of a study of cytomegalovirus exposure and HLA in healthy donors. Notes on the study in general: Several of the most significant clusters appeared, in a later analysis, to be linked to common viral pathogens. In an earlier analysis, in 620 or so donors, most V segments appeared productive either ~87% or ~30% of the time.

PCR employed 60 Vbeta and 13 Jbeta primers. Only in-frame clones appear in the TCRdb table, and some are missing; sequencing was by immunoSEQ multiplex PCR. This table has roughly 100,000 clones, 65% to 80% appearing once. Germline assignment: CDR1 MDHEN and CDR2 SYDVKM. The CDR3 has 15 amino acids. In the case of this clone: No antigen is known for it. Sequence at one end of the junction differs from germline and may be a read error.

The source is a woman between 45 and 60 years old in good health and CMV-seropositive. What was sequenced was PBMCs. The chain links TRBV28 to TRBJ2-7; no firm D call. The CDR3 sequence is CASSFSNTPPYERYF. DNA of the CDR3: TGTGCCAGCAGTTTCTCTAACACGCCGCCCTACGAGCGGTACTTC.